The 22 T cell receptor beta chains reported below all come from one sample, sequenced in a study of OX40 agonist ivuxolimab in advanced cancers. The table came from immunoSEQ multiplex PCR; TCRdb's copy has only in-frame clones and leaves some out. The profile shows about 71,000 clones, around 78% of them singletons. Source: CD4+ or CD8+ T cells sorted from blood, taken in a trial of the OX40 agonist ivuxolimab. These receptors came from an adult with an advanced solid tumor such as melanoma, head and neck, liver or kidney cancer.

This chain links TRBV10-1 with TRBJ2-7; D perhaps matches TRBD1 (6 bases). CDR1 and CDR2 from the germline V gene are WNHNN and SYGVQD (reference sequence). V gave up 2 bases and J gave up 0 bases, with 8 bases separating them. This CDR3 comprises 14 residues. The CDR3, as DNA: TGCGCCAGCAGTGAGAGGACAGACTCCTACGAGCAGTACTTC. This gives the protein CASSERTDSYEQYF.

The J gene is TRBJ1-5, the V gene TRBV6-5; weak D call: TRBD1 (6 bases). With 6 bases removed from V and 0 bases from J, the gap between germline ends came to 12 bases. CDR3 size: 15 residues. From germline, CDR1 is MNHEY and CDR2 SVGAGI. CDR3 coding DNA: TGTGCCAGCAGGTGGACAGCTAATAGCAATCAGCCCCAGCATTTT. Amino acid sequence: CASRWTANSNQPQHF.

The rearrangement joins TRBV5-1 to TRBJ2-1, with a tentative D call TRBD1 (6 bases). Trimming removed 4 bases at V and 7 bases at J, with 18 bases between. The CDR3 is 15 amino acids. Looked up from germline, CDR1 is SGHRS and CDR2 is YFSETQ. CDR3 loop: CASSAGVTAGNEQFF. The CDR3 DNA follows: TGCGCCAGCAGCGCAGGGGTGACGGCAGGAAATGAGCAGTTCTTC.

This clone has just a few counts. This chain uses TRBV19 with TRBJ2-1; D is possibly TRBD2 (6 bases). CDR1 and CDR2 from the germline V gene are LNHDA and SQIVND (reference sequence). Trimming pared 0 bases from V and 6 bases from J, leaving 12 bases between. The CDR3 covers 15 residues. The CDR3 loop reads CASSIDGGVSNEQFF. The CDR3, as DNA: TGTGCCAGTAGTATAGATGGCGGGGTTAGCAATGAGCAGTTCTTC.

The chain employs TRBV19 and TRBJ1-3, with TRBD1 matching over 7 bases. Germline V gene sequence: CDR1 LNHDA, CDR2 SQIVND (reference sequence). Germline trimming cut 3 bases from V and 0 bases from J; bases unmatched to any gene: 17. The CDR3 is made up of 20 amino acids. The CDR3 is CASSMRGPVTSGSSGNTIYF. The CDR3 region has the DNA TGTGCCAGTAGTATGAGGGGGCCAGTAACCTCAGGGAGCTCTGGAAACACCATATATTTT.

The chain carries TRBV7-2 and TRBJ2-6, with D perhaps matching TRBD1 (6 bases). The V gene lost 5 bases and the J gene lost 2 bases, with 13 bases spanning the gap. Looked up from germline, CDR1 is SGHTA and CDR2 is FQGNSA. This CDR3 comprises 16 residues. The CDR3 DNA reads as TGTGCCAGCAGCCTAAGGCAGGGGACTGGGGCCAACGTCCTGACTTTC. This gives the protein CASSLRQGTGANVLTF.

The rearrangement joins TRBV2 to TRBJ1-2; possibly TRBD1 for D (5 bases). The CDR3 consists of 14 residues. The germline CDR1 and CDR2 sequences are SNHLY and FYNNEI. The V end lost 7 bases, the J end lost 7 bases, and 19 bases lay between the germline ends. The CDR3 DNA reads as TGTGCCAGCACCGAGGAAAGACTGAGGGGTGGCTACACCTTC. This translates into CASTEERLRGGYTF.

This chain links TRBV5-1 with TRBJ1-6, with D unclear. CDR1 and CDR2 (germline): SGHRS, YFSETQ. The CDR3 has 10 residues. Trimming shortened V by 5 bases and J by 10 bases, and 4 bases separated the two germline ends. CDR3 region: CASSWSPLHF. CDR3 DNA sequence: TGCGCCAGCAGTTGGTCACCCCTCCACTTT.

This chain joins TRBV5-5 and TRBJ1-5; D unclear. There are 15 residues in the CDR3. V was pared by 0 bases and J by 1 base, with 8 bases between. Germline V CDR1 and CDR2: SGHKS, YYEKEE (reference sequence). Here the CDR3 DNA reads TGTGCCAGCAGCTTGGTGGCGGCAAGCAATCAGCCCCAGCATTTT. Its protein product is CASSLVAASNQPQHF. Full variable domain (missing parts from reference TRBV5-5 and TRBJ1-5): DAGVTQSPTHLIKTRGQQVTLRCSPISGHKSVSWYQQVLGQGPQFIFQYYEKEERGRGNFPDRFSARQFPNYSSELNVNALLLGDSALYLCASSLVAASNQPQHFGDGTRLSIL.

CDR3 in DNA: TGTGCCAGCAGCAAAGAGGTAGCGGGGAAAAACACCGGGGAGCTGTTTTTT. Its translation is CASSKEVAGKNTGELFF. This chain uses TRBV21-1 with TRBJ2-2; TRBD2, the table's D call, was not compared with the DNA. TRBV21-1 is termed a pseudogene. This CDR3 has 17 residues.

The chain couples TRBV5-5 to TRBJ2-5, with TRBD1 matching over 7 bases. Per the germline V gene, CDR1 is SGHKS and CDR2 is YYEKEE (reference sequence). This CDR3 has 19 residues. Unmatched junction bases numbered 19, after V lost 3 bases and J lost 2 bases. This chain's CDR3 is CASSSSLSRGSFQQETQYF. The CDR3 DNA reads TGTGCCAGCAGCTCCTCCCTGAGCAGGGGGAGTTTTCAACAAGAGACCCAGTACTTC.

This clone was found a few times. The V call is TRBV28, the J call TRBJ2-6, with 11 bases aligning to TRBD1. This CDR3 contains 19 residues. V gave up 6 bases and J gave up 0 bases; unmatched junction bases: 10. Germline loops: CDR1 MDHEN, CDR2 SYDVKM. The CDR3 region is CASSSPTDRGLSGANVLTF. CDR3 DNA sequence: TGTGCCAGCAGCTCCCCAACGGACAGGGGGCTCTCTGGGGCCAACGTCCTGACTTTC.

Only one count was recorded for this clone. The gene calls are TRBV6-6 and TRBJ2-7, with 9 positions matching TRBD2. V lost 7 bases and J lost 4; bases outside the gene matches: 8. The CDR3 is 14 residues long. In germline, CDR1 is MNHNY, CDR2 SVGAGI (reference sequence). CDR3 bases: TGTGCCAGCACCGGGGGTAGCGGGAGTTACGAGCAGTACTTC. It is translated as CASTGGSGSYEQYF.

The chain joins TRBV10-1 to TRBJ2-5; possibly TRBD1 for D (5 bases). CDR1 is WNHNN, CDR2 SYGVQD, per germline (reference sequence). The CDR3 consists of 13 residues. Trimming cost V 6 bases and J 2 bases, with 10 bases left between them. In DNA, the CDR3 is TGCGCCAGCAGAAGGACACTTCAAGAGACCCAGTACTTC. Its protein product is CASRRTLQETQYF.

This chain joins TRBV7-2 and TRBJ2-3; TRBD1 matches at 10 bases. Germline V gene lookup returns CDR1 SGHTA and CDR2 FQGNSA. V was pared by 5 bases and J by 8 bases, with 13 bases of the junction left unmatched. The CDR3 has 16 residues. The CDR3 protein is CASSTLGAGQGFTQYF. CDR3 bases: TGTGCCAGCAGCACCCTAGGGGCGGGACAGGGGTTTACGCAGTATTTT.

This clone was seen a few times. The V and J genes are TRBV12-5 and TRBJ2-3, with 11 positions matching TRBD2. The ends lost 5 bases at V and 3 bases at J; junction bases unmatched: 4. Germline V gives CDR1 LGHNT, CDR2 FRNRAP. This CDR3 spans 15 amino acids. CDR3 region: CASGIAGGRTDTQYF. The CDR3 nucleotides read TGTGCTAGTGGTATAGCGGGGGGGCGGACAGATACGCAGTATTTT.

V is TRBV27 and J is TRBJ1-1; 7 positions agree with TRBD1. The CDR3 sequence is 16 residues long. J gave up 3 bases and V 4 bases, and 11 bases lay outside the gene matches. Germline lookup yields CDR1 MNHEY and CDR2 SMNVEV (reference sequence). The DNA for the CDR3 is TGTGCCAGCAGTTCCATAGGGGTTCAGGGGGACACTGAAGCTTTCTTT. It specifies CASSSIGVQGDTEAFF.

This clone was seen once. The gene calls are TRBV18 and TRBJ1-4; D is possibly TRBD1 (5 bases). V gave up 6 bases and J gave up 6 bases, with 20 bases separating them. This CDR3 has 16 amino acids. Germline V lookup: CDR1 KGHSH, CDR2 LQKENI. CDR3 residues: CASSHKPRGGDEKLFF. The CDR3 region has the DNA TGTGCCAGCTCCCACAAGCCCCGGGGCGGGGATGAAAAACTGTTTTTT.

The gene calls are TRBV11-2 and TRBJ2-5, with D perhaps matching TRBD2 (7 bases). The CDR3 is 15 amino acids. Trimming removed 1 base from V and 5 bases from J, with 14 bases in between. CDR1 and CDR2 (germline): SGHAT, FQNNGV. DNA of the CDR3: TGTGCCAGCAGCTTAGGCGGACTAGGGGGGGAGACCCAGTACTTC. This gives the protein CASSLGGLGGETQYF. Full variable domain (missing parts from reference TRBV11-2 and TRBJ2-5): EAGVAQSPRYKIIEKRQSVAFWCNPISGHATLYWYQQILGQGPKLLIQFQNNGVVDDSQLPKDRFSAERLKGVDSTLKIQPAKLEDSAVYLCASSLGGLGGETQYFGPGTRLLVL.

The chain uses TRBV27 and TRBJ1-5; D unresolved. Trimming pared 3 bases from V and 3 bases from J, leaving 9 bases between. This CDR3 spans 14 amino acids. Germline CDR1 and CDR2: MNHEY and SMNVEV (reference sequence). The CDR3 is CASSFLGYNQPQHF. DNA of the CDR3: TGTGCCAGCAGTTTCCTCGGCTACAATCAGCCCCAGCATTTT.

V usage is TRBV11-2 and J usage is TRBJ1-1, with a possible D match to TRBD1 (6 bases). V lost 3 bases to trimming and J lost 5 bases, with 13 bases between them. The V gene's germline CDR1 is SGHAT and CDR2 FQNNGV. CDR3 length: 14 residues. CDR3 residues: CASSFHGGGTEAFF. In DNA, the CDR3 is TGTGCCAGCAGCTTTCATGGAGGGGGTACTGAAGCTTTCTTT. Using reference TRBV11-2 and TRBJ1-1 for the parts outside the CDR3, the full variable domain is EAGVAQSPRYKIIEKRQSVAFWCNPISGHATLYWYQQILGQGPKLLIQFQNNGVVDDSQLPKDRFSAERLKGVDSTLKIQPAKLEDSAVYLCASSFHGGGTEAFFGQGTRLTVV.

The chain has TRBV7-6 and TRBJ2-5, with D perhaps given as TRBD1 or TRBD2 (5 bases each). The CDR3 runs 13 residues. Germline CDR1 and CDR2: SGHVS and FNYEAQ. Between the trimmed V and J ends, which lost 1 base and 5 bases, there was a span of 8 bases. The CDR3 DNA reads TGTGCCAGCAGCTTAGGAGGGGTCGAGACCCAGTACTTC. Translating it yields CASSLGGVETQYF.